A single sample gave rise to the 2 T cell receptor beta chains below, sequenced in a study of PD-1 blockade in classical Hodgkin lymphoma (dated by TCRdb to the early 2020s). The intended sense of this specimen's time point label: cycle 1 day 1 (C1D1), immediately before nivolumab initiation. Relapse after autologous stem cell transplantation had occurred in all trial patients, and cohorts A, B and C were distinguished by prior brentuximab vedotin exposure. Library prep was done by the immunoSEQ multiplex PCR assay. The immuneACCESS repertoire file appears here via TCRdb, limited to in-frame rearrangements. These files lack a portion of the clones; in checked studies, under half of the deficit traces to unresolved V genes, and the cause of the others is not known. Recorded for this sample are 40,000 to 45,000 clones; roughly three quarters of them occurred a single time. Clones ranked in the top ten supply 20% to 25% of the sample.

The source material was peripheral blood mononuclear cells (PBMCs), sampled at baseline. The receptors derive from a human donor with classical Hodgkin lymphoma.

V usage is TRBV6-6 and J usage is TRBJ2-7; D unclear. This CDR3 contains 13 residues. V shed 5 bases and J shed 5 bases, with 13 bases lying between them. Germline loops: CDR1 MNHNY, CDR2 SVGAGI (reference sequence). DNA of the CDR3: TGTGCCAGCAGTACTCGCCCAGGTAACGAGCAGTACTTC. The encoded protein is CASSTRPGNEQYF.

The chain has TRBV11-2 and TRBJ2-6; D remains ambiguous. This CDR3 contains 15 residues. CDR1 and CDR2 (germline): SGHAT, FQNNGV. Trimming took off 5 bases at V and 2 bases at J, with 10 bases between the two ends. CDR3 sequence (DNA): TGTGCCAGCAGCCCACCTCCGGCTGGGGCCAACGTCCTGACTTTC. Residues: CASSPPPAGANVLTF.